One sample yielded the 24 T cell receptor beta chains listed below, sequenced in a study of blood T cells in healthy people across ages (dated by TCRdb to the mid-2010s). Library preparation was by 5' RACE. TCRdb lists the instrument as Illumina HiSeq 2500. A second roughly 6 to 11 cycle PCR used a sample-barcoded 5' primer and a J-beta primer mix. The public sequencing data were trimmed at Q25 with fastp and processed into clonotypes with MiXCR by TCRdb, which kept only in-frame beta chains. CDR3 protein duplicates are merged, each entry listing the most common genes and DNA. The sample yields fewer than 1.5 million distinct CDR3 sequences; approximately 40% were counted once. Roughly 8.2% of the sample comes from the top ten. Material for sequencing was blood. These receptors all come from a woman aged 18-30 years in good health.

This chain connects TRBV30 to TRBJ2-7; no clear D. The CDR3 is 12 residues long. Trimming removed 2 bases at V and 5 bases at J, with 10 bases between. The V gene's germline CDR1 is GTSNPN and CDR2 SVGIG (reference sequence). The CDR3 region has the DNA TGTGCCTGGAGTAAGGGTATACACGAGCAGTACTTC. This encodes CAWSKGIHEQYF.

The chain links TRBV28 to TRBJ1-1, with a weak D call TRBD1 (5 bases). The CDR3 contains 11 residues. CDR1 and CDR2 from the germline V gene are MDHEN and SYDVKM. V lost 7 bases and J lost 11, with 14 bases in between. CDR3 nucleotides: TGTGCCAGCACCCATGGGGCGGAGGCTTTCTTT. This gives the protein CASTHGAEAFF.

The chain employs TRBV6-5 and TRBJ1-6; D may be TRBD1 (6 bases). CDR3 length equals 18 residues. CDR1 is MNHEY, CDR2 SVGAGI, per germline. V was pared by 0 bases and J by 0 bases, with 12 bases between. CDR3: CASSYSGQDSSYNSPLHF. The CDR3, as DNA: TGTGCCAGCAGTTACTCGGGCCAGGACAGCTCCTATAATTCACCCCTCCACTTT.

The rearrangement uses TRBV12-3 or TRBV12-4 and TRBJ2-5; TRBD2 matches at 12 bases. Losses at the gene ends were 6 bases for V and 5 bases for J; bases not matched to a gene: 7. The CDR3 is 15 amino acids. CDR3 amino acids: CASRTSGGGEETQYF. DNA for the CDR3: TGTGCCAGCAGGACTAGCGGGGGAGGGGAGGAGACCCAGTACTTC.

The CDR3 DNA reads TGCAGTGCTAGAGAGGTGGGACAGGGGGCCCACTACACCTTC. It is translated as CSAREVGQGAHYTF. The chain joins TRBV20-1 to TRBJ1-2; 12 bases are shared with TRBD1. The CDR3 runs to 14 residues. Germline CDR1 DFQATT, CDR2 SNEGSKA (reference sequence). V shed 0 bases, J shed 10 bases, and the junction held 6 bases outside the gene matches.

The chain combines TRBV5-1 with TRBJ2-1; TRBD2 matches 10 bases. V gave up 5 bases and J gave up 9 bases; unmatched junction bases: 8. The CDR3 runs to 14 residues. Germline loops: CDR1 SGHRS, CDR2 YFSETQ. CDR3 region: CASSSGTSVGEQFF. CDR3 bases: TGCGCCAGCAGTTCCGGGACTAGCGTGGGTGAGCAGTTCTTC.

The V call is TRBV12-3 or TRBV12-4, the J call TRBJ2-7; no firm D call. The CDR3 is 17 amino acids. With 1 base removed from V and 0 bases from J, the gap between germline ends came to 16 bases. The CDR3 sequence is CASSLVGRWAPSYEQYF. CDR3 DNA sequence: TGTGCCAGCAGTTTAGTAGGTCGGTGGGCCCCCTCCTACGAGCAGTACTTC.

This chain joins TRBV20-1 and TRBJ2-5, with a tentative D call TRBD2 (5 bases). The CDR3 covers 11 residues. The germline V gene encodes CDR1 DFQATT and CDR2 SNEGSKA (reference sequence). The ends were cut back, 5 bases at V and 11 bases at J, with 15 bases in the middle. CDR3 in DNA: TGCAGTGCTCCAGCAGGTGGGGAGCAGTACTTC. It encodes CSAPAGGEQYF.

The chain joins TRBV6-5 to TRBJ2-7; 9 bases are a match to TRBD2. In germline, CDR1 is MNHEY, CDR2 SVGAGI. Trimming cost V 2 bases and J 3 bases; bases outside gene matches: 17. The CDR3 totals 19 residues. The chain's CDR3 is CASSYAPTSGRNNRYEQYF. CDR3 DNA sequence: TGTGCCAGCAGTTACGCCCCAACTAGCGGGCGAAACAACCGCTACGAGCAGTACTTC.

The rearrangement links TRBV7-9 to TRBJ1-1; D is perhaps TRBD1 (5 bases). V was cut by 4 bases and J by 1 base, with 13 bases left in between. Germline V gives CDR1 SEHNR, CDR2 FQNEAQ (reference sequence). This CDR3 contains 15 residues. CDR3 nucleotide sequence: TGTGCCAGCAGCTCATATGACAGACCGAACACTGAAGCTTTCTTT. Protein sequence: CASSSYDRPNTEAFF.

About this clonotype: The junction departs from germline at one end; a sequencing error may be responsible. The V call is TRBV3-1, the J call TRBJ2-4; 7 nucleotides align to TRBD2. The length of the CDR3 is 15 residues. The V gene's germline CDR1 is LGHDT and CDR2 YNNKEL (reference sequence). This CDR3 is CASSDGGIAKNSQYF. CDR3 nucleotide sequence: TGTGCCAGCAGCGACGGGGGGATAGCCAAAAACAGTCAGTACTTC.

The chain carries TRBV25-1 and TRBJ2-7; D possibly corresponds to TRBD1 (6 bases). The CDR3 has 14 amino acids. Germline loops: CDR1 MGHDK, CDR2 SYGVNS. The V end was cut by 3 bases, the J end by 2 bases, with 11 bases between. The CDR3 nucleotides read TGTGCCAGCAGTGACTCGGACAGCCCCTACGAGCAGTACTTC. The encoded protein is CASSDSDSPYEQYF.

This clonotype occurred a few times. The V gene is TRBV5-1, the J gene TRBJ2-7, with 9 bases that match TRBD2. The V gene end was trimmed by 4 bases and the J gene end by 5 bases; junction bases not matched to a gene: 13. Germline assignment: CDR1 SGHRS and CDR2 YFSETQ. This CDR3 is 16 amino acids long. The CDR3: CASSPRLAGLSHEQYF. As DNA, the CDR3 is TGCGCCAGCAGCCCTCGCCTAGCGGGGCTTTCCCACGAGCAGTACTTC.

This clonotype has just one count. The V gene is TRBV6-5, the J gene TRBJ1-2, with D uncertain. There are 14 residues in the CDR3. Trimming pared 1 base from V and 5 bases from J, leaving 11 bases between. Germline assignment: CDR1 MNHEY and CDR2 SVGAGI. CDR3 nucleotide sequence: TGTGCCAGCAGTTACTTAAGGGAGGGATATGGCTACACCTTC. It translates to CASSYLREGYGYTF.

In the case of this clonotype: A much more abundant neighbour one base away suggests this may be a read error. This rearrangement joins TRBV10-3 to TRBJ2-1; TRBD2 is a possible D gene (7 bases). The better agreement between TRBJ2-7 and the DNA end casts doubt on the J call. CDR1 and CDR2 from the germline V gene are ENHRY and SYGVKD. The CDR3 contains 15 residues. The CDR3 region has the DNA TGTGCCATCAGTGAGGGGCAGGGGAGGGTCAATGAGCAGTACTTC. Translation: CAISEGQGRVNEQYF.

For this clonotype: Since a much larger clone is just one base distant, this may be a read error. The chain's CDR3 is CSVGPGTDSIQYF. The CDR3 bases are TGCAGCGTTGGCCCCGGGACGGATAGCATTCAGTACTTC. The chain uses TRBV29-1 and TRBJ2-4, with D perhaps TRBD1 or TRBD2 (5 bases each). In germline, CDR1 is SQVTM, CDR2 ANQGSEA. The CDR3 runs 13 residues. The V end was cut by 4 bases, the J end by 9 bases, with 16 bases between.

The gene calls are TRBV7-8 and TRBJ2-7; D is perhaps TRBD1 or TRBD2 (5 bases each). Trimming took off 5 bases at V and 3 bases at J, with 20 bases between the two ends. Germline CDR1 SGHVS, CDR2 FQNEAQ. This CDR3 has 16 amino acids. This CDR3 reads CASSPRPGAGSYEQYF. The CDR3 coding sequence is TGTGCCAGCAGCCCGCGACCCGGGGCAGGGAGCTACGAGCAGTACTTC.

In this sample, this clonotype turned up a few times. The DNA for the CDR3 is TGTGCCAGCAGTTCCCCGACGGCCCTCTCCTACAATGAGCAGTTCTTC. Protein sequence: CASSSPTALSYNEQFF. This chain uses TRBV6-5 with TRBJ2-1, with D unclear. V gave up 4 bases and J gave up 0 bases, with 13 bases separating them. CDR1 and CDR2 (germline): MNHEY, SVGAGI. The CDR3 is 16 amino acids.

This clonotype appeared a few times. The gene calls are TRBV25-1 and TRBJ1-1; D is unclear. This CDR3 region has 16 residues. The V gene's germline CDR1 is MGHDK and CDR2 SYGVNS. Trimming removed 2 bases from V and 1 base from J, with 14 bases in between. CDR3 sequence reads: CASSEPSLRGNTEAFF. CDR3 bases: TGTGCCAGCAGTGAACCGTCTCTTCGGGGGAACACTGAAGCTTTCTTT.

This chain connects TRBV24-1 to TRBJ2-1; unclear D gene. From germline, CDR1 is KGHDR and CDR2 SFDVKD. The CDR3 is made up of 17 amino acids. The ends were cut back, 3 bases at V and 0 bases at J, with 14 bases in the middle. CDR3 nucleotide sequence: TGTGCCACCAGTGATCCCCAAGAAGGACCCTCCTACAATGAGCAGTTCTTC. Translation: CATSDPQEGPSYNEQFF.

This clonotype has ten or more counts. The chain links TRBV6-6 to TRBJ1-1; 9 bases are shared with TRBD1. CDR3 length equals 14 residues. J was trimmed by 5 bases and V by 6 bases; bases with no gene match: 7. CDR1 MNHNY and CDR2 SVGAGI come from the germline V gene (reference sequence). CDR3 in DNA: TGTGCCAGCAGGCAGCCGGGACAGGGAACTGAAGCTTTCTTT. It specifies CASRQPGQGTEAFF.

This CDR3 is CASRLSGLAGTYNEQFF. The CDR3 DNA reads as TGTGCCAGCAGGTTATCGGGACTAGCCGGTACCTACAATGAGCAGTTCTTC. The rearrangement uses TRBV6-5 and TRBJ2-1; 9 bases are shared with TRBD2. CDR3 length equals 17 residues. After removal of 6 bases from V and 2 bases from J, the junction contained 11 bases not matched to a gene. In germline, CDR1 is MNHEY, CDR2 SVGAGI.

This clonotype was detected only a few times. CDR3 sequence (DNA): TGCAGTGCTAGAGAACCCCATGAAGGAGGCTACACCTTC. This gives the protein CSAREPHEGGYTF. The V gene is TRBV20-1, the J gene TRBJ1-2; D gene unclear. The V end lost 0 bases, the J end lost 8 bases, and 13 bases lay between the germline ends. The CDR3 totals 13 residues. Germline CDR1 and CDR2: DFQATT and SNEGSKA (reference sequence).

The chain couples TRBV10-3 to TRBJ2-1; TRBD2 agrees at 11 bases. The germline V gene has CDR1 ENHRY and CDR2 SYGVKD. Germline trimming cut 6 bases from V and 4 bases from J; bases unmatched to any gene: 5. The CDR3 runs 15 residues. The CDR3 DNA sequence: TGTGCCATCAGATCCGGGACTAGCGGATACAATGAGCAGTTCTTC. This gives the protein CAIRSGTSGYNEQFF.